This T cell receptor (beta chain) originates from a study of beta chain features in type 1 diabetes. Study-wide results and limits: In patients and controls equally, PCR might favor templates that are shorter. Reduced insertions and increased deletions marked VDJ junctions in type 1 diabetes patients. TCRB CDR3s were moderately but significantly shorter in Type 1 diabetes patients in all four CD4+ subsets.

This clone has only a few counts. Its target is unknown. V lost 4 bases to trimming and J lost 3 bases, with 10 bases between them. This CDR3 has 14 residues. Germline CDR1 SGHTA, CDR2 FQGNSA. Expressed TCRB transcripts were sequenced because the entire RNA isolate underwent reverse transcription. The data were produced by immunoSEQ multiplex PCR, yet TCRdb's version contains in-frame clones alone and is incomplete. The sample has 150,000 to 200,000 clones; 6.5% to 8.5% are singletons. Averaging approximately 0.11 L, one heparinised blood draw was given by each donor. The sequencing sample was made of central memory CD4+ T cells from blood. The source of this sequence is a man aged 18 to 30 with type 1 diabetes. The chain recombines TRBV7-2 with TRBJ1-5; D may be TRBD1 (5 bases). CDR3 nucleotides: TGTGCCAGCAGCTCCCAGGGCCCCAATCAGCCCCAGCATTTT. Translated, it gives CASSSQGPNQPQHF.